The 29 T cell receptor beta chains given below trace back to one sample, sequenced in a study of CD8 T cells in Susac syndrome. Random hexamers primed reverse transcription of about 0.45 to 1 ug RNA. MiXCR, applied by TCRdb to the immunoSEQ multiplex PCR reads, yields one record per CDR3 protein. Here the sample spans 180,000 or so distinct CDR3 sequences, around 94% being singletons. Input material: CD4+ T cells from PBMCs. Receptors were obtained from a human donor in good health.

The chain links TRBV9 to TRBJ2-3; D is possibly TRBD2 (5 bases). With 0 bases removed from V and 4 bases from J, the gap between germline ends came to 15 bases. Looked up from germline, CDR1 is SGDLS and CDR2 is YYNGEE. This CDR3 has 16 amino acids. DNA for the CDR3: TGTGCCAGCAGCGTAGGGACCAACACCGGGGCAGATACGCAGTATTTT. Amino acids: CASSVGTNTGADTQYF.

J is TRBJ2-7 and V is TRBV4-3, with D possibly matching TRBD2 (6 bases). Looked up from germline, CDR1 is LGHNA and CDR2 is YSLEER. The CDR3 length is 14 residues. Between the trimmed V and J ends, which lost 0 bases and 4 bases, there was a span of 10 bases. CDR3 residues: CASSQDRGSYEQYF. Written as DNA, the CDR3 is TGCGCCAGCAGCCAAGATCGGGGGAGTTACGAGCAGTACTTC.

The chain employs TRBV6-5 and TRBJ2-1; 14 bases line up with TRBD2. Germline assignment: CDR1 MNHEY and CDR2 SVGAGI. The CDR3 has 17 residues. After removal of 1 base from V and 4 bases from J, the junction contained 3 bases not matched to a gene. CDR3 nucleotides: TGTGCCAGCAGTTACTTGGGACTAGCGGGGGTGTACAATGAGCAGTTCTTC. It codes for CASSYLGLAGVYNEQFF.

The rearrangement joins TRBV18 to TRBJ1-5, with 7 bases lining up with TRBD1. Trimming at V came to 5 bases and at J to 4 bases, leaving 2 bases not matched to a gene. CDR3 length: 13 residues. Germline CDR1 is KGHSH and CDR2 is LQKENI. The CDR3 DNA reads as TGTGCCAGCTCATCGGACAGGAATCAGCCCCAGCATTTT. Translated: CASSSDRNQPQHF. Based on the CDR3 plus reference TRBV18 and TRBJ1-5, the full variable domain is NAGVMQNPRHLVRRRGQEARLRCSPMKGHSHVYWYRQLPEEGLKFMVYLQKENIIDESGMPKERFSAEFPKEGPSILRIQQVVRGDSAAYFCASSSDRNQPQHFGDGTRLSIL.

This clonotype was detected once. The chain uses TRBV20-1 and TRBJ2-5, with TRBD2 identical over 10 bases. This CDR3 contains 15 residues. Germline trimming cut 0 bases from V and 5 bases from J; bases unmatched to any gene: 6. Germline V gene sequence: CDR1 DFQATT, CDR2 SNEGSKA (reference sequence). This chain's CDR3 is CSARDLAGDGETQYF. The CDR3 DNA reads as TGCAGTGCTAGAGATCTAGCGGGGGACGGTGAGACCCAGTACTTC.

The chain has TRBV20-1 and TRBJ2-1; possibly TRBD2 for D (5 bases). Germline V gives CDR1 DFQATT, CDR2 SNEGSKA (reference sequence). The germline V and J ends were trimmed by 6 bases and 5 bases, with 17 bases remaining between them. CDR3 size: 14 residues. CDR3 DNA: TGCAGTGCCTCCGGACCCCCCGGGAACAATGAGCAGTTCTTC. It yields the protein CSASGPPGNNEQFF.

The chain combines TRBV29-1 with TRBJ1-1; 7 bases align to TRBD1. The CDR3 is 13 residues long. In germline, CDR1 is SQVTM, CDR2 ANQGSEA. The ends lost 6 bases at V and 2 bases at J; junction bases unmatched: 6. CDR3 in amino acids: CSVSGGSNTEAFF. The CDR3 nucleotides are TGCAGCGTGTCAGGGGGATCAAACACTGAAGCTTTCTTT.

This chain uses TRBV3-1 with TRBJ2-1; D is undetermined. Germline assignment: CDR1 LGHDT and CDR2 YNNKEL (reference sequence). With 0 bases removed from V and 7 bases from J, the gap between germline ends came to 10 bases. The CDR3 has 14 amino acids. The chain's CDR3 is CASSQEVVQNEQFF. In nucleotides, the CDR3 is TGTGCCAGCAGCCAAGAAGTGGTCCAGAATGAGCAGTTCTTC.

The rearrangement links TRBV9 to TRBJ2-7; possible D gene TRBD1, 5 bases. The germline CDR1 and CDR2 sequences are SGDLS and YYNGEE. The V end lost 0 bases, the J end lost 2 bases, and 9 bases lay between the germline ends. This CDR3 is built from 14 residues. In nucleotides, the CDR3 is TGTGCCAGCAGCGTAGCTAACAGGCCCTACGAGCAGTACTTC. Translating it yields CASSVANRPYEQYF.

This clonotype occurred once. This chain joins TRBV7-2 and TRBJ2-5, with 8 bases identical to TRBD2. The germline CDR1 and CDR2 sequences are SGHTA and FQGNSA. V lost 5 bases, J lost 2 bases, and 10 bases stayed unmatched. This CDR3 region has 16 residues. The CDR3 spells CASSPVGAGGQETQYF. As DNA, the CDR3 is TGTGCCAGCAGCCCAGTTGGGGCGGGGGGTCAAGAGACCCAGTACTTC.

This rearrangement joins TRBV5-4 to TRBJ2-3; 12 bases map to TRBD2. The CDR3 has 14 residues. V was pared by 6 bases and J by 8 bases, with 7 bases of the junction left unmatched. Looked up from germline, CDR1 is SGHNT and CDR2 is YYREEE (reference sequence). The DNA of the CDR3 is TGTGCCAGCAAACTAGCGGGGGGAGGAGCTACGCAGTATTTT. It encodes CASKLAGGGATQYF.

This CDR3 is CASSYSAWATDTQYF. The DNA for the CDR3 is TGTGCCAGCAGTTACTCAGCTTGGGCCACAGATACGCAGTATTTT. The rearrangement uses TRBV6-2 or TRBV6-3 and TRBJ2-3; D is unclear. The CDR3 covers 15 residues. The V gene lost 0 bases and the J gene lost 2 bases, with 9 bases spanning the gap. Looked up from germline, CDR1 is MNHEY and CDR2 is SVGEGT.

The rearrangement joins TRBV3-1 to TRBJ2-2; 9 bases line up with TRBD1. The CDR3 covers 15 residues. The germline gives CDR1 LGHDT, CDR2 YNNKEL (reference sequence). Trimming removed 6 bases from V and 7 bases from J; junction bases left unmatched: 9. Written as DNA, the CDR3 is TGTGCCAGCAGAAAGGGGGACAGGGCGATCGGGGAGCTGTTTTTT. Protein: CASRKGDRAIGELFF. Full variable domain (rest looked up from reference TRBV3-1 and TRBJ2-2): DTAVSQTPKYLVTQMGNDKSIKCEQNLGHDTMYWYKQDSKKFLKIMFSYNNKELIINETVPNRFSPKSPDKAHLNLHINSLELGDSAVYFCASRKGDRAIGELFFGEGSRLTVL.

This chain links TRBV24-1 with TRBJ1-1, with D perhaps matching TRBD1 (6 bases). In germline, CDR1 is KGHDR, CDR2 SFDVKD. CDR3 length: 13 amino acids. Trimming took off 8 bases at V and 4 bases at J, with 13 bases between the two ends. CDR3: CATTGQSGTEAFF. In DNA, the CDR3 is TGTGCCACCACGGGACAATCGGGCACTGAAGCTTTCTTT.

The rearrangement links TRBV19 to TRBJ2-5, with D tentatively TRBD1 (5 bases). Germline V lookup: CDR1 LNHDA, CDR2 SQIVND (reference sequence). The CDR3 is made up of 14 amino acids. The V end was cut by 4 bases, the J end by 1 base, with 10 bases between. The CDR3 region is CASSRQGIQETQYF. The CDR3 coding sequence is TGTGCCAGTAGTAGGCAGGGAATCCAAGAGACCCAGTACTTC.

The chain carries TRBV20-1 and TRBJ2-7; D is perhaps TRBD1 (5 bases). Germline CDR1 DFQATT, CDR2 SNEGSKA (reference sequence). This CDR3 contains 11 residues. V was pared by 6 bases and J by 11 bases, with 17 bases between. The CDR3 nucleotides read TGCAGTGCAAAATCCGGACATAATAAGTACTTC. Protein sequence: CSAKSGHNKYF.

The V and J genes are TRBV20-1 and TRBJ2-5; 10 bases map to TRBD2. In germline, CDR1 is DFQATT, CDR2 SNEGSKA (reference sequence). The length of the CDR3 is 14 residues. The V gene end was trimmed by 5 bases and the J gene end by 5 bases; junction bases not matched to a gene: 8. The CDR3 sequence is CSAGGLAGAETQYF. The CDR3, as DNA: TGCAGTGCTGGTGGGCTAGCGGGGGCGGAGACCCAGTACTTC.

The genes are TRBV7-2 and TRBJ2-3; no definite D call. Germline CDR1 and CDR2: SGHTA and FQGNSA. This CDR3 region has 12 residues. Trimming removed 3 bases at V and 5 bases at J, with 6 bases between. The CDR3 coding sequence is TGTGCCAGCAGCTTCTTCAGAGATACGCAGTATTTT. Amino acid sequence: CASSFFRDTQYF. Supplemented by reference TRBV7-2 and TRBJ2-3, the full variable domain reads GAGVSQSPSNKVTEKGKDVELRCDPISGHTALYWYRQSLGQGLEFLIYFQGNSAPDKSGLPSDRFSAERTGGSVSTLTIQRTQQEDSAVYLCASSFFRDTQYFGPGTRLTVL.

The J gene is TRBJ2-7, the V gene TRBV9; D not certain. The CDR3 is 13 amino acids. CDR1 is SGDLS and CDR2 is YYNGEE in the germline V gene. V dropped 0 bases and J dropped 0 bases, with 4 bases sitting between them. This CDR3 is CASSVAGSYEQYF. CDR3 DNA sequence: TGTGCCAGCAGCGTAGCCGGCTCCTACGAGCAGTACTTC.

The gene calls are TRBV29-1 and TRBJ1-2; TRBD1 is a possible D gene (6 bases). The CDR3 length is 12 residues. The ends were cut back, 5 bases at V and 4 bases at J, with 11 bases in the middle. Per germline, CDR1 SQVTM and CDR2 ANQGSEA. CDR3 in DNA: TGCAGCGTTCGACAGGCTCCCTATGGCTACACCTTC. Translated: CSVRQAPYGYTF.

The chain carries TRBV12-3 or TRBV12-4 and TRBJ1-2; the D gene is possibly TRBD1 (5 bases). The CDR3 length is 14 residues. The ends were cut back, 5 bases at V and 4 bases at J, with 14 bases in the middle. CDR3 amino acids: CASSPNTGPYGYTF. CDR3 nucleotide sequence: TGTGCCAGCAGTCCCAACACAGGACCCTATGGCTACACCTTC.

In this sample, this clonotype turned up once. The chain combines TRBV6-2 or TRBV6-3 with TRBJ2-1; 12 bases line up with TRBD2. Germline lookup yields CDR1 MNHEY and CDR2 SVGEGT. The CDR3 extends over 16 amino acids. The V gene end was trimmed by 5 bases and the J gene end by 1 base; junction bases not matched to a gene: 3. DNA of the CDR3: TGTGCCAGCAGTCCCGGACTAGCGGGGTCCTACAATGAGCAGTTCTTC. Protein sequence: CASSPGLAGSYNEQFF.

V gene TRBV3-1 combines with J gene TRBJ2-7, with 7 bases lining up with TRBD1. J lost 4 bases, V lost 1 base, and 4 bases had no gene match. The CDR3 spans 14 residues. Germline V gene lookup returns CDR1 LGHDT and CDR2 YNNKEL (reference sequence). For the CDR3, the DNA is TGTGCCAGCAGCCAAGGGGACAGTCGGTACGAGCAGTACTTC. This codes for CASSQGDSRYEQYF.

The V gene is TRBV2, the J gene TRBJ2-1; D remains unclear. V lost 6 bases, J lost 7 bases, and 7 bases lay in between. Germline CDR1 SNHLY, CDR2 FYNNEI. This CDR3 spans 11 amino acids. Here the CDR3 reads CASSVTNEQFF. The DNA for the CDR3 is TGTGCCAGCAGCGTGACTAATGAGCAGTTCTTC.

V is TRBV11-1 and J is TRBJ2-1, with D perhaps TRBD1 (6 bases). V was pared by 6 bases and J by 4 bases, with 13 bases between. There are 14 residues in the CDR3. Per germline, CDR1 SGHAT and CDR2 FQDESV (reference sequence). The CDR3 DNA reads TGTGCCAGCAGTCAGGTACAGGGTTACAATGAGCAGTTCTTC. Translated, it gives CASSQVQGYNEQFF.

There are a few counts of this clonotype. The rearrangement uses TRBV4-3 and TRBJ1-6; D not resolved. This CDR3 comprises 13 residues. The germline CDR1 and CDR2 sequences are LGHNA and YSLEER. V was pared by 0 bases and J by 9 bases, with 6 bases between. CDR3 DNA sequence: TGCGCCAGCAGCCAAGATCGGGGTTCACCCCTCCACTTT. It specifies CASSQDRGSPLHF.

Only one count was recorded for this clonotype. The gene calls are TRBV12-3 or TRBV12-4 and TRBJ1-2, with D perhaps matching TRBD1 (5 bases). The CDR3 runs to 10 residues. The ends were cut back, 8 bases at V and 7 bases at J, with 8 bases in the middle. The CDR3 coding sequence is TGTGCCAGCGGGACCACTGGCTACACCTTC. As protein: CASGTTGYTF.

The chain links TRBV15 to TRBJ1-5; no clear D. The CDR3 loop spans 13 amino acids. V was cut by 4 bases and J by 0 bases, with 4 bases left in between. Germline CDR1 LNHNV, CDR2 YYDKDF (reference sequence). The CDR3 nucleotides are TGTGCCACCAGCACTGATAGCAATCAGCCCCAGCATTTT. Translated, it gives CATSTDSNQPQHF.

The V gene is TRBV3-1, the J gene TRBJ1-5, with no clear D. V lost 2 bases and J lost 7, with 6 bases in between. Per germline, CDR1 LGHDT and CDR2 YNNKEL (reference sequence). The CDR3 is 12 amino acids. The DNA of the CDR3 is TGTGCCAGCAGCCAACTCTCCCAGCCCCAGCATTTT. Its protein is CASSQLSQPQHF.